Listed here are 18 T cell receptor beta chains from one sample, sequenced in a study of identical twins. TCRdb recomputed calls from the 5' RACE reads with MiXCR, one row per CDR3 protein. The data hold 350,000 to 400,000 distinct CDR3 sequences, with 9% observed a single time. Material for sequencing was naive T cells sorted from blood. The receptors shown here come from a woman aged 50 to 60 in good health.

This clonotype was counted ten times or more. The chain is built from TRBV27 and TRBJ2-1; no definite D call. This CDR3 spans 15 amino acids. Trimming took off 4 bases at V and 7 bases at J, with 17 bases between the two ends. Germline CDR1 reads MNHEY; CDR2 reads SMNVEV (reference sequence). This CDR3 reads CASSSYDRFGNEQFF. The CDR3 nucleotides read TGTGCCAGCAGTTCCTACGATAGGTTCGGAAATGAGCAGTTCTTC.

This clonotype has just a few counts. The rearrangement links TRBV29-1 to TRBJ1-1, with no clear D. Germline V gene data show CDR1 as SQVTM and CDR2 as ANQGSEA. The CDR3 covers 10 residues. V dropped 6 bases and J dropped 1 base, with 3 bases sitting between them. The CDR3 DNA reads as TGCAGCGTCACGAACACTGAAGCTTTCTTT. This encodes CSVTNTEAFF.

This clonotype was counted between two and nine times. The chain recombines TRBV6-5 with TRBJ2-7; tentative D call: TRBD2 (5 bases). Germline V gives CDR1 MNHEY, CDR2 SVGAGI. This CDR3 has 13 amino acids. The ends were cut back, 6 bases at V and 0 bases at J, with 9 bases in the middle. CDR3 DNA: TGTGCCAGCAGATCCGGGATCTCCTACGAGCAGTACTTC. This sequence encodes CASRSGISYEQYF.

This clonotype occurred many times. The chain joins TRBV5-1 to TRBJ1-1; D is unresolved. This CDR3 contains 14 residues. Germline-derived CDR1 and CDR2 are SGHRS and YFSETQ. The V end was cut by 5 bases, the J end by 0 bases, with 11 bases between. This CDR3 reads CASSPGQMNTEAFF. Written as DNA, the CDR3 is TGCGCCAGCAGTCCCGGTCAGATGAACACTGAAGCTTTCTTT.

The rearrangement uses TRBV7-8 and TRBJ1-2, with D perhaps TRBD1 (5 bases). V was cut by 1 base and J by 5 bases, with 20 bases left in between. Germline V lookup: CDR1 SGHVS, CDR2 FQNEAQ. There are 17 residues in the CDR3. The CDR3: CASSLEVLAGKMYGYTF. The CDR3 coding sequence is TGTGCCAGCAGCTTAGAAGTCCTGGCAGGGAAGATGTATGGCTACACCTTC. The full variable domain, in which reference TRBV7-8 and TRBJ1-2 provide the parts outside the CDR3, is GAGVSQSPRYKVAKRGQDVALRCDPISGHVSLFWYQQALGQGPEFLTYFQNEAQLDKSGLPSDRFFAERPEGSVSTLKIQRTQQEDSAVYLCASSLEVLAGKMYGYTFGSGTRLTVV.

This clonotype has only a few counts. V gene TRBV5-1 combines with J gene TRBJ2-3; D gene ambiguous. Germline CDR1 SGHRS, CDR2 YFSETQ. There are 16 residues in the CDR3. V lost 8 bases to trimming and J lost 2 bases, with 21 bases between them. The CDR3 DNA sequence: TGCGCCAGTTTACCGACCCTAGAGATCTTCACAGATACGCAGTATTTT. Encoded protein: CASLPTLEIFTDTQYF. The variable domain in full, completed from reference TRBV5-1 and TRBJ2-3, reads KAGVTQTPRYLIKTRGQQVTLSCSPISGHRSVSWYQQTPGQGLQFLFEYFSETQRNKGNFPGRFSGRQFSNSRSEMNVSTLELGDSALYLCASLPTLEIFTDTQYFGPGTRLTVL.

This clonotype was seen at least ten times. This sequence joins TRBV20-1 and TRBJ1-6; D is unclear. This CDR3 region has 15 residues. Trimming stripped 5 bases from V and 0 bases from J, with 11 bases between. Germline V lookup: CDR1 DFQATT, CDR2 SNEGSKA (reference sequence). The CDR3 sequence: CSASLGSSYNSPLHF. In nucleotides, the CDR3 is TGCAGTGCTTCCTTGGGGAGCTCCTATAATTCACCCCTCCACTTT.

At least ten counts were recorded for this clonotype. The rearrangement joins TRBV29-1 to TRBJ2-2, with D perhaps TRBD1 (5 bases). The CDR3 extends over 12 amino acids. The V gene's germline CDR1 is SQVTM and CDR2 ANQGSEA. Trimming cost V 0 bases and J 7 bases, with 6 bases left between them. CDR3 protein: CSVEDQGGELFF. CDR3 nucleotide sequence: TGCAGCGTTGAAGATCAGGGCGGGGAGCTGTTTTTT.

The CDR3 protein is CASSPIGGAGRDLYEQYV. The CDR3 DNA sequence: TGTGCCAGCAGTCCCATAGGGGGGGCAGGGAGGGACCTCTACGAGCAGTACGTC. The chain couples TRBV12-3 or TRBV12-4 to TRBJ2-7; weak D call: TRBD2 (7 bases). The V and J ends lost 5 bases and 3 bases respectively, with 26 bases between them. The CDR3 has 18 amino acids.

This clonotype was picked up a small number of times. The V and J genes are TRBV4-2 and TRBJ2-1, with TRBD2 matching over 14 bases. In germline, CDR1 is LGHNA, CDR2 YNFKEQ. V trimming: 1 base; J trimming: 10 bases; junction bases outside the gene matches: 9. The CDR3 consists of 17 residues. The DNA of the CDR3 is TGTGCCAGCAGCCAAGCTCTGGGACTAGCGGGAGTGTGGGAGCAGTTCTTC. The encoded protein is CASSQALGLAGVWEQFF.

This clonotype was detected ten times or more. The chain couples TRBV20-1 to TRBJ2-3; TRBD2 might be the D (6 bases). The V end lost 2 bases, the J end lost 0 bases, and 12 bases lay between the germline ends. CDR3 length equals 15 residues. Germline V gene lookup returns CDR1 DFQATT and CDR2 SNEGSKA (reference sequence). The CDR3 reads CSARKSGTSTDTQYF. The CDR3 DNA reads TGCAGTGCTAGAAAATCCGGGACTAGCACAGATACGCAGTATTTT.

Ten or more counts support this clonotype. J is TRBJ2-7 and V is TRBV20-1; D gene uncertain. Looked up from germline, CDR1 is DFQATT and CDR2 is SNEGSKA (reference sequence). The CDR3 spans 13 residues. V was shortened by 0 bases and J by 2 bases, with 8 bases between the two germline ends. CDR3 in DNA: TGCAGTGCTAGAGATCTTTTAGCCTACGAGCAGTACTTC. Residues: CSARDLLAYEQYF.

This clonotype was seen only a few times. The V and J genes are TRBV6-5 and TRBJ1-6; possibly TRBD1 for D (5 bases). From germline, CDR1 is MNHEY and CDR2 SVGAGI. V was clipped by 0 bases and J by 7 bases, with 16 bases between them. CDR3 length equals 17 residues. The CDR3 sequence: CASSYSEGIGRNSPLHF. The CDR3, as DNA: TGTGCCAGCAGTTACTCGGAGGGGATAGGACGGAATTCACCCCTCCACTTT.

This clonotype was observed many times. The J gene is TRBJ2-1, the V gene TRBV5-1; 7 positions match TRBD1. Trimming cost V 4 bases and J 0 bases; bases outside gene matches: 4. Germline CDR1 SGHRS, CDR2 YFSETQ. The CDR3 extends over 15 amino acids. The CDR3 sequence is CASSAGTASYNEQFF. The CDR3 bases are TGCGCCAGCAGCGCCGGGACAGCCTCCTACAATGAGCAGTTCTTC.

The rearrangement links TRBV5-1 to TRBJ1-5, with 7 bases identical to TRBD1. The CDR3 covers 15 residues. Trimming at V came to 4 bases and at J to 0 bases, leaving 4 bases not matched to a gene. The germline V gene has CDR1 SGHRS and CDR2 YFSETQ. CDR3 in DNA: TGCGCCAGCAGCCCCACAGGGGATAGCAATCAGCCCCAGCATTTT. The encoded protein is CASSPTGDSNQPQHF.

The rearrangement joins TRBV4-1 to TRBJ2-2, with 10 bases identical to TRBD2. This CDR3 region has 18 residues. CDR1 and CDR2 from the germline V gene are MGHRA and YSYEKL. V lost 0 bases to trimming and J lost 0 bases; unmatched junction nucleotides: 4. As DNA, the CDR3 is TGCGCCAGCAGCCAAGAAAGCGGGGGGGCGGCGAACACCGGGGAGCTGTTTTTT. Translation: CASSQESGGAANTGELFF.

The chain couples TRBV6-2 or TRBV6-3 to TRBJ2-3; either TRBD1 or TRBD2 may supply D (5 bases each). CDR1 is MNHEY and CDR2 is SVGEGT in the germline V gene. CDR3 length: 15 amino acids. Trimming shortened V by 4 bases and J by 1 base, and 12 bases separated the two germline ends. The CDR3 loop reads CASSLRRDGTDTQYF. CDR3 nucleotide sequence: TGTGCCAGCAGTTTACGACGGGACGGCACAGATACGCAGTATTTT.

This clonotype was counted a few times. The chain uses TRBV29-1 and TRBJ1-5; D gene ambiguous. This CDR3 is 13 amino acids long. Deletions cut 0 bases from V and 7 bases from J, with 10 bases between. CDR1 SQVTM and CDR2 ANQGSEA come from the germline V gene. CDR3 in DNA: TGCAGCGTTGAAGAACCCGCCGGGCAGCCCCAGCATTTT. Its translation: CSVEEPAGQPQHF.